The clone carrying this TCR beta chain was observed many times. Its antigen is currently unknown. This sample is part of a study of early T cells in non-severe SARS-CoV-2 infection. Study-level points and caveats: VDJdb matches were skewed toward anti-spike CD8 T cell responses.

Germline CDR1 is DFQATT and CDR2 is SNEGSKA (reference sequence). The CDR3 has 14 amino acids. V lost 6 bases, J lost 0 bases, and 9 bases lay in between. Separate cDNA molecules each had unique molecular identifiers attached to them. Using its own MiXCR run on the 5' RACE reads, TCRdb lists one record per CDR3 protein. The top ten hold 9.5% to 14% of the sample, which has roughly 27,000 distinct CDR3 sequences, approximately 4.8% seen once. The origin of this receptor is an adult who was a healthcare worker with PCR-confirmed SARS-CoV-2 infection or an uninfected control (not recorded which). The V gene is TRBV20-1, the J gene TRBJ1-6; D is undetermined. The sequenced sample consisted of whole blood. CDR3 protein: CSAQQSSYNSPLHF. DNA of the CDR3: TGCAGTGCCCAACAGAGCTCCTATAATTCACCCCTCCACTTT.